Below are 28 T cell receptor beta chains sequenced from a single sample in a study of blood T cell repertoires in COVID-19. TCRdb's copy holds only in-frame clones and misses some; the assay was immunoSEQ multiplex PCR. The table records about 180,000 clones, roughly 86% of them present only once. The sequencing sample was made of peripheral blood. The receptors come from a woman aged 30 to 39 with active or convalescent COVID-19.

The chain employs TRBV2 and TRBJ1-5, with 8 bases lining up with TRBD1. Germline loops: CDR1 SNHLY, CDR2 FYNNEI. This CDR3 comprises 15 residues. V lost 6 bases, J lost 3 bases, and 7 bases stayed unmatched. CDR3 in amino acids: CASSPRGQPNQPQHF. CDR3 nucleotide sequence: TGTGCCAGCAGCCCCAGGGGGCAACCCAATCAGCCCCAGCATTTT.

The chain links TRBV4-1 to TRBJ2-5, with 10 bases lining up with TRBD2. Per the germline V gene, CDR1 is MGHRA and CDR2 is YSYEKL. The CDR3 runs to 15 residues. V lost 4 bases, J lost 5 bases, and 7 bases stayed unmatched. The CDR3 sequence is CASSLFTSGVETQYF. The CDR3 bases are TGCGCCAGCAGCCTCTTTACTAGCGGGGTTGAGACCCAGTACTTC.

The chain has TRBV9 and TRBJ2-3; 11 positions agree with TRBD2. The CDR3 is 18 residues long. From germline, CDR1 is SGDLS and CDR2 YYNGEE. V was clipped by 0 bases and J by 5 bases; unmatched bases: 11. CDR3 protein: CASSVGFSGGAIRDTQYF. DNA of the CDR3: TGTGCCAGCAGCGTAGGATTTAGCGGGGGGGCAATTAGAGATACGCAGTATTTT.

The J gene is TRBJ1-6, the V gene TRBV2; TRBD1 matches at 8 bases. With V trimmed by 8 bases and J by 10 bases, 10 bases remained unmatched. CDR1 is SNHLY, CDR2 FYNNEI, per germline. The CDR3 contains 14 residues. The CDR3 coding sequence is TGTGCCAGCCAGGGGGCTGCCCGTTCCTCACCCCTCCACTTT. This gives the protein CASQGAARSSPLHF. The entire variable domain, with the rest obtained from reference TRBV2 and TRBJ1-6, is as follows: EPEVTQTPSHQVTQMGQEVILRCVPISNHLYFYWYRQILGQKVEFLVSFYNNEISEKSEIFDDQFSVERPDGSNFTLKIRSTKLEDSAMYFCASQGAARSSPLHFGNGTRLTVT.

The chain has TRBV19 and TRBJ2-7; 8 bases are shared with TRBD2. V lost 3 bases to trimming and J lost 4 bases; unmatched junction nucleotides: 8. This CDR3 comprises 15 residues. The germline CDR1 and CDR2 sequences are LNHDA and SQIVND (reference sequence). The CDR3 bases are TGTGCCAGTAGTATTGGAGGGACTAGTGTTTACGAGCAGTACTTC. Its translation is CASSIGGTSVYEQYF. The variable domain in full, completed from reference TRBV19 and TRBJ2-7, reads DGGITQSPKYLFRKEGQNVTLSCEQNLNHDAMYWYRQDPGQGLRLIYYSQIVNDFQKGDIAEGYSVSREKKESFPLTVTSAQKNPTAFYLCASSIGGTSVYEQYFGPGTRLTVT.

The chain employs TRBV6-5 and TRBJ2-2; the D is unclear. V was clipped by 2 bases and J by 2 bases, with 12 bases between them. The CDR3 has 16 amino acids. Germline assignment: CDR1 MNHEY and CDR2 SVGAGI. CDR3 residues: CASSYGQNSNTGELFF. CDR3 DNA: TGTGCCAGCAGTTACGGGCAGAACAGTAACACCGGGGAGCTGTTTTTT.

The chain carries TRBV10-3 and TRBJ1-5; tentatively, D is TRBD1 (5 bases). This CDR3 is 13 amino acids long. In germline, CDR1 is ENHRY, CDR2 SYGVKD. The V end lost 5 bases, the J end lost 7 bases, and 12 bases lay between the germline ends. This CDR3 reads CAISSREGQPQHF. CDR3 DNA: TGTGCCATCAGTTCCAGGGAGGGCCAGCCCCAGCATTTT.

The V and J genes are TRBV11-2 and TRBJ2-5; tentatively, D is TRBD2 (5 bases). V was pared by 5 bases and J by 10 bases, with 14 bases between. Germline V gene lookup returns CDR1 SGHAT and CDR2 FQNNGV. CDR3 length: 12 amino acids. The CDR3 loop is CASSTQDSIQYF. CDR3 DNA sequence: TGTGCCAGCAGCACCCAGGACTCTATCCAGTACTTC.

V usage is TRBV2 and J usage is TRBJ1-4; the match to TRBD1 covers 9 bases. CDR3 size: 15 residues. Germline CDR1 reads SNHLY; CDR2 reads FYNNEI. J was trimmed by 2 bases and V by 6 bases; bases with no gene match: 4. The CDR3 DNA reads TGTGCCAGCAGGGGACAGGGATTTACTAATGAAAAACTGTTTTTT. Amino acid sequence: CASRGQGFTNEKLFF.

The gene calls are TRBV28 and TRBJ1-2, with D unresolved. Germline V gene sequence: CDR1 MDHEN, CDR2 SYDVKM. The CDR3 is made up of 15 amino acids. Trimming left V 7 bases short and J 0 bases short, with 15 bases between. In nucleotides, the CDR3 is TGTGCCAGCACCGTAAGCGGGCCCACTAACTATGGCTACACCTTC. This encodes CASTVSGPTNYGYTF.

The chain combines TRBV27 with TRBJ2-5, with 11 bases identical to TRBD1. Trimming took 2 bases from V and 4 from J; bases not matched to a gene: 6. CDR3 length: 16 residues. Germline V gene lookup returns CDR1 MNHEY and CDR2 SMNVEV (reference sequence). The CDR3 protein is CASSLTTGTGGETQYF. The CDR3 DNA is TGTGCCAGCAGTTTAACAACCGGGACAGGGGGAGAGACCCAGTACTTC.

This clone was observed a few times. At one end, the junction sequence differs from germline, possibly due to a read error. The chain links TRBV19 to TRBJ1-3; D is ambiguous. The germline gives CDR1 LNHDA, CDR2 SQIVND (reference sequence). This CDR3 comprises 13 residues. CDR3 sequence: CASRDVAGRWINF. CDR3 nucleotides: TGTGCCAGTAGGGACGTTGCCGGGAGGTGGATTAATTTT.

J is TRBJ1-2 and V is TRBV6-5; D not certain. The germline V and J ends were trimmed by 11 bases and 3 bases, with 13 bases remaining between them. Germline V gives CDR1 MNHEY, CDR2 SVGAGI. The CDR3 covers 12 residues. The DNA for the CDR3 is TGTGCCGGACGGAGGACCGACTATGGCTACACCTTC. It translates to CAGRRTDYGYTF.

This chain joins TRBV9 and TRBJ2-1; 9 positions agree with TRBD2. V shed 2 bases, J shed 3 bases, and the junction held 6 bases outside the gene matches. The CDR3 runs 16 residues. Germline CDR1 reads SGDLS; CDR2 reads YYNGEE. The DNA for the CDR3 is TGTGCCAGCAGCGTCGCCGGGACTAGCAGCTACAATGAGCAGTTCTTC. It yields the protein CASSVAGTSSYNEQFF. Drawing the rest from reference TRBV9 and TRBJ2-1, the complete variable domain is DSGVTQTPKHLITATGQRVTLRCSPRSGDLSVYWYQQSLDQGLQFLIQYYNGEERAKGNILERFSAQQFPDLHSELNLSSLELGDSALYFCASSVAGTSSYNEQFFGPGTRLTVL.

J is TRBJ2-2 and V is TRBV21-1; TRBD2 was called by the table and not checked on the DNA. TRBV21-1 is a listed pseudogene. The CDR3 has 15 amino acids. In DNA, the CDR3 is TGTGCCAGCAGCCCCGGGACTTCGAACACCGGGGAGCTGTTTTTT. Protein: CASSPGTSNTGELFF.

V and J are TRBV30 and TRBJ2-1; 7 nucleotides match TRBD1. V shed 4 bases and J 4 bases; nucleotides not matched to a gene: 13. Germline values: CDR1 GTSNPN, CDR2 SVGIG (reference sequence). The length of the CDR3 is 16 residues. The DNA for the CDR3 is TGTGCCTGGAACACCCAGACAGGGCGGCTGTACAATGAGCAGTTCTTC. Its protein is CAWNTQTGRLYNEQFF.

This chain uses TRBV5-1 with TRBJ2-4; D remains ambiguous. This CDR3 is 14 amino acids long. V lost 0 bases, J lost 9 bases, and 13 bases lay in between. The germline V gene encodes CDR1 SGHRS and CDR2 YFSETQ. This CDR3 reads CASSLARGVGIQYF. DNA for the CDR3: TGCGCCAGCAGCTTGGCGCGAGGAGTTGGCATTCAGTACTTC.

V is TRBV11-2 and J is TRBJ2-7; 9 positions match TRBD1. There are 16 residues in the CDR3. Unmatched junction bases numbered 15, after V lost 5 bases and J lost 7 bases. From germline, CDR1 is SGHAT and CDR2 FQNNGV. CDR3 residues: CASSKQSGTGFGEQYF. CDR3 DNA sequence: TGTGCCAGCAGCAAACAGTCCGGGACAGGGTTCGGTGAGCAGTACTTC.

This chain joins TRBV24-1 and TRBJ1-2; possible D gene TRBD1, 6 bases. Trimming stripped 2 bases from V and 7 bases from J, with 19 bases between. This CDR3 has 16 residues. Germline values: CDR1 KGHDR, CDR2 SFDVKD. The CDR3 spells CATSDSLPGTRGGYTF. For the CDR3, the DNA is TGTGCCACCAGTGATTCGTTACCCGGGACACGAGGTGGCTACACCTTC.

This clone was counted a single time. J is TRBJ1-2 and V is TRBV6-2 or TRBV6-3, with D tentatively TRBD1 (5 bases). Germline lookup yields CDR1 MNHEY and CDR2 SVGEGT. The V end lost 2 bases, the J end lost 8 bases, and 15 bases lay between the germline ends. The CDR3 loop spans 14 amino acids. The DNA of the CDR3 is TGTGCCAGCAGTTACCATCAGGGTACCGGAGGCTACACCTTC. Translating gives CASSYHQGTGGYTF.

The V gene is TRBV6-4, the J gene TRBJ2-7, with 8 bases fitting TRBD1. The germline V gene encodes CDR1 MRHNA and CDR2 SNTAGT. This CDR3 is 14 amino acids long. V shed 5 bases and J 5 bases; nucleotides not matched to a gene: 8. CDR3 DNA: TGTGCCAGCAGTCCCAGGGGGCTGGGGGACGAGCAGTACTTC. Its translation: CASSPRGLGDEQYF.

In its sample, this clone was seen once. The V gene is TRBV5-1, the J gene TRBJ2-5, with TRBD1 identical over 11 bases. Germline lookup yields CDR1 SGHRS and CDR2 YFSETQ. V was clipped by 8 bases and J by 5 bases; unmatched bases: 8. CDR3 size: 14 residues. This chain's CDR3 is CASRAGTGGETQYF. CDR3 in DNA: TGCGCCAGTCGAGCCGGGACAGGGGGTGAGACCCAGTACTTC.

This rearrangement joins TRBV11-2 to TRBJ1-2; D possibly corresponds to TRBD1 (5 bases). V lost 5 bases, J lost 7 bases, and 14 bases lay in between. Germline-derived CDR1 and CDR2 are SGHAT and FQNNGV. This CDR3 is 13 amino acids long. Here the CDR3 DNA reads TGTGCCAGCAGCCCTTGGGGCCGGGTTGGCTACACCTTC. Translated, it gives CASSPWGRVGYTF. The whole variable domain, filled in from reference TRBV11-2 and TRBJ1-2, reads EAGVAQSPRYKIIEKRQSVAFWCNPISGHATLYWYQQILGQGPKLLIQFQNNGVVDDSQLPKDRFSAERLKGVDSTLKIQPAKLEDSAVYLCASSPWGRVGYTFGSGTRLTVV.

This chain connects TRBV13 to TRBJ2-7, with D possibly being TRBD1 (6 bases). The germline gives CDR1 PRHDT, CDR2 FYEKMQ (reference sequence). CDR3 length: 18 residues. V shed 3 bases and J shed 1 base, with 22 bases lying between them. CDR3 in DNA: TGTGCCAGCAGCTTTCTACCCCCTAGACAGGTTTCGTCCTACGAGCAGTACTTC. Residues: CASSFLPPRQVSSYEQYF. Drawing the rest from reference TRBV13 and TRBJ2-7, the complete variable domain is AAGVIQSPRHLIKEKRETATLKCYPIPRHDTVYWYQQGPGQDPQFLISFYEKMQSDKGSIPDRFSAQQFSDYHSELNMSSLELGDSALYFCASSFLPPRQVSSYEQYFGPGTRLTVT.

The rearrangement links TRBV28 to TRBJ1-4, with D possibly being TRBD1 (5 bases). The germline V and J ends were trimmed by 6 bases and 8 bases, with 19 bases remaining between them. CDR1 and CDR2 from the germline V gene are MDHEN and SYDVKM. The CDR3 has 15 residues. In DNA, the CDR3 is TGTGCCAGCAGAACACCAGACAGCCGTCAGGAAAAACTGTTTTTT. Its protein is CASRTPDSRQEKLFF. The whole variable domain, remainder taken from reference TRBV28 and TRBJ1-4, is DVKVTQSSRYLVKRTGEKVFLECVQDMDHENMFWYRQDPGLGLRLIYFSYDVKMKEKGDIPEGYSVSREKKERFSLILESASTNQTSMYLCASRTPDSRQEKLFFGSGTQLSVL.

The chain carries TRBV6-5 and TRBJ1-4; TRBD1 aligns across 7 bases. CDR1 MNHEY and CDR2 SVGAGI come from the germline V gene. The CDR3 spans 15 residues. Losses at the gene ends were 2 bases for V and 5 bases for J; bases not matched to a gene: 5. The CDR3 loop is CASSYARGPNEKLFF. The CDR3 DNA sequence: TGTGCCAGCAGTTACGCAAGGGGGCCGAATGAAAAACTGTTTTTT.

This sequence joins TRBV7-2 and TRBJ2-2, with D maybe TRBD2 (5 bases). This CDR3 contains 14 residues. Trimming pared 4 bases from V and 1 base from J, leaving 7 bases between. Germline V gene lookup returns CDR1 SGHTA and CDR2 FQGNSA. CDR3 in amino acids: CASSWSGNTGELFF. The CDR3 DNA reads TGTGCCAGCAGCTGGAGCGGGAACACCGGGGAGCTGTTTTTT.

J is TRBJ2-3 and V is TRBV9, with a tentative D call TRBD2 (6 bases). The CDR3 contains 15 residues. V shed 4 bases and J shed 1 base, with 13 bases lying between them. Germline CDR1 is SGDLS and CDR2 is YYNGEE. The CDR3 spells CASSSGGDRTDTQYF. The CDR3 coding sequence is TGTGCCAGCAGCTCAGGCGGGGATCGCACAGATACGCAGTATTTT.